Listed below are T cell receptor beta chains from one sample, sequenced in a study of blood T cell repertoires in COVID-19. The repertoire was sequenced with immunoSEQ multiplex PCR; TCRdb's copy has only in-frame clones and lacks some. Here the sample spans about 84,000 clones, around 88% being singletons. Material: peripheral blood. The receptors were gathered from a man at least 80 years old with active or convalescent COVID-19. Each CDR3 is given with its conserved first and last residue. Only some rows state a clone size, as once, few, many or a class for expanded clones.

size | length | V | CDR3
- | 13 | TRBV24-1 | CATSDLRDGEQFF
once | 15 | TRBV4-1 | CASSQGTGGPDTQYF
- | 16 | TRBV4-1 | CASSRDRGQVTDTQYF
- | 15 | TRBV19 | CASSTPGQGARGYTF
- | 14 | TRBV7-2 | CASNPSQGPYEQYF
- | 14 | TRBV7-2 | CASSSRDRKYEQYF
once | 12 | TRBV12-3/TRBV12-4 | CASTSSGNTIYF
few | 16 | TRBV5-4 | CASSTGLAANSYEQYF
- | 16 | TRBV9 | CASSESRDRAYNEQFF
many | 16 | TRBV7-9 | CASRAAGTSGSGEQFF
- | 16 | TRBV7-9 | CASSLTQRSSGNTIYF
- | 13 | TRBV2 | CASSMDRVHEQYF
- | 15 | TRBV11-3 | CASSLGLAGDNEQFF
- | 14 | TRBV4-3 | CASSQVAYSDTQYF
- | 16 | TRBV3-1/TRBV3-2 | CASSLIPGANTGELFF
- | 16 | TRBV7-8 | CASSARLAGGFGELFF
- | 17 | TRBV27 | CASSFHGQGASNYGYTF
few | 20 | TRBV28 | CATTRVLLRGPANSGNTIYF
- | 13 | TRBV5-1 | CASSLDRGYEQYF
- | 16 | TRBV7-6 | CASSRASTTAPGEQFF
- | 14 | TRBV5-1 | CASSSNRENTEAFF
- | 14 | TRBV19 | CASSISASPNEQFF
- | 12 | TRBV27 | CATTDRLGGYTF
few | 16 | TRBV4-2 | CASSRGQGVGNQPQHF
- | 17 | TRBV7-9 | CASSLGQGGRSYNEQFF
- | 17 | TRBV10-3 | CAISENPSSGANNEQFF
few | 15 | TRBV7-6 | CASSLPSGPYNEQFF
- | 15 | TRBV6-2/TRBV6-3 | CASSSGQRFLSGYTF
- | 17 | TRBV24-1 | CATSDPPSGGSYNEQFF
few | 15 | TRBV14 | CASSPDRVPNSPLHF
- | 14 | TRBV4-2 | CASSQGLYTDTQYF
- | 16 | TRBV6-1 | CASSEVPAEYNSPLHF
- | 12 | TRBV25-1 | CASGGLAYEQYF
- | 14 | TRBV15 | CATSSPPSSYEQYF
- | 13 | TRBV29-1 | CSAKQGMNTEAFF
- | 19 | TRBV5-4 | CASSLPPYPGESSYNEQFF
- | 15 | TRBV7-9 | CASSPGLADPDTQYF
- | 16 | TRBV7-2 | CASSFLAGGVTDTQYF
once | 19 | TRBV28 | CASSLYFRDRGLSNQPQHF
- | 16 | TRBV7-7 | CASSPGRLVSYNEQFF
- | 17 | TRBV7-8 | CASSLRTSGSSYNEQFF
- | 13 | TRBV7-8 | CASSLGHGPEAFF
- | 15 | TRBV6-5 | CASLDRTSGINEQFF
- | 14 | TRBV2 | CASSLQGTNEKLFF
- | 15 | TRBV18 | CASSPRLAGVETQYF
- | 15 | TRBV7-3 | CASSSTGGSSYGYTF
- | 15 | TRBV7-8 | CASSLVRGANTEAFF
- | 12 | TRBV4-2 | CASGGHTDTQYF
- | 15 | TRBV24-1 | CATSDPGQGDRELFF
- | 17 | TRBV7-9 | CASSTGTSGSNTGELFF
- | 17 | TRBV9 | CASSVGVSGKRGYEQYF
- | 15 | TRBV28 | CASSPLRVRLLGYTF
- | 15 | TRBV11-2 | CASSPRTGFNYGYTF